Presented here are 23 T cell receptor beta chains from one specimen sequenced in a study of OX40 agonist ivuxolimab in advanced cancers. Only in-frame clones appear in the TCRdb table, and some are missing; sequencing was by immunoSEQ multiplex PCR. This table has about 100,000 clones, under 95% appearing once. This specimen consisted of CD4+ or CD8+ T cells sorted from blood, obtained in a trial of the OX40 agonist ivuxolimab. All receptors derive from an adult with an advanced solid tumor such as melanoma, head and neck, liver or kidney cancer.

CDR3: CSIGGVGDYGYTF. The CDR3 coding sequence is TGCAGTATCGGAGGCGTCGGGGACTATGGCTACACCTTC. The chain employs TRBV29-1 and TRBJ1-2; D remains unclear. Germline V gene lookup returns CDR1 SQVTM and CDR2 ANQGSEA. This CDR3 is built from 13 residues.

J is TRBJ2-5 and V is TRBV28, with D uncertain. The V and J ends lost 2 bases and 5 bases respectively, with 12 bases between them. CDR1 is MDHEN and CDR2 is SYDVKM in the germline V gene. There are 14 residues in the CDR3. The CDR3 DNA reads TGTGCCAGCAGTTTAGTTGGGCAGGCGGAGACCCAGTACTTC. This translates into CASSLVGQAETQYF.

This clone was observed a few times. This chain uses TRBV5-4 with TRBJ2-7, with D tentatively TRBD1 or TRBD2 (5 bases each). This CDR3 contains 14 residues. The germline V gene encodes CDR1 SGHNT and CDR2 YYREEE (reference sequence). With 1 base removed from V and 0 bases from J, the gap between germline ends came to 8 bases. The CDR3 is CASSLRGASYEQYF. DNA for the CDR3: TGTGCCAGCAGCTTGAGAGGGGCCTCCTACGAGCAGTACTTC. The full variable domain, its missing parts supplied by reference TRBV5-4 and TRBJ2-7, is ETGVTQSPTHLIKTRGQQVTLRCSSQSGHNTVSWYQQALGQGPQFIFQYYREEENGRGNFPPRFSGLQFPNYSSELNVNALELDDSALYLCASSLRGASYEQYFGPGTRLTVT.

This clone was seen more than once but under ten times. This chain connects TRBV2 to TRBJ1-5; TRBD1 might be the D (6 bases). V gave up 4 bases and J gave up 1 base, with 11 bases separating them. The CDR3 is made up of 15 amino acids. Germline V gene data show CDR1 as SNHLY and CDR2 as FYNNEI. The CDR3 region is CASSGLGGSNQPQHF. CDR3 bases: TGTGCCAGCAGTGGCCTGGGGGGCAGCAATCAGCCCCAGCATTTT. Complete variable domain (other parts from reference TRBV2 and TRBJ1-5): EPEVTQTPSHQVTQMGQEVILRCVPISNHLYFYWYRQILGQKVEFLVSFYNNEISEKSEIFDDQFSVERPDGSNFTLKIRSTKLEDSAMYFCASSGLGGSNQPQHFGDGTRLSIL.

The chain has TRBV18 and TRBJ2-7; no definite D call. CDR1 KGHSH and CDR2 LQKENI come from the germline V gene. CDR3 length: 14 amino acids. The V end lost 5 bases, the J end lost 0 bases, and 11 bases lay between the germline ends. The DNA of the CDR3 is TGTGCCAGCTCATCCACGTTGAGCTCCTACGAGCAGTACTTC. Protein sequence: CASSSTLSSYEQYF.

Comment on this clone: A read error may account for a junction end that differs from germline. The chain employs TRBV28 and TRBJ2-7, with 7 bases matching TRBD2. The CDR3 is made up of 14 amino acids. From germline, CDR1 is MDHEN and CDR2 SYDVKM. CDR3: CASSLSRGSRRQYF. In nucleotides, the CDR3 is TGTGCCAGCAGCTTATCTCGCGGGAGTAGGAGGCAGTACTTC.

The chain recombines TRBV28 with TRBJ1-2; 9 bases fit TRBD1. In germline, CDR1 is MDHEN, CDR2 SYDVKM. With V trimmed by 6 bases and J by 7 bases, 6 bases remained unmatched. The CDR3 spans 13 residues. For the CDR3, the DNA is TGTGCCAGCAGCACAGGGGGCGCGTCTGGCTACACCTTC. Amino acid sequence: CASSTGGASGYTF.

This clone appeared a single time. V is TRBV19 and J is TRBJ2-1, with D perhaps matching TRBD1 (5 bases). V lost 9 bases and J lost 3, with 18 bases in between. Germline assignment: CDR1 LNHDA and CDR2 SQIVND (reference sequence). The CDR3 has 15 residues. Here the CDR3 reads CASQKEQEFYNEQFF. As DNA, the CDR3 is TGTGCCAGCCAGAAGGAACAGGAGTTCTACAATGAGCAGTTCTTC.

The gene calls are TRBV5-1 and TRBJ1-2; 10 positions match TRBD1. Per the germline V gene, CDR1 is SGHRS and CDR2 is YFSETQ. The length of the CDR3 is 17 residues. After removal of 6 bases from V and 3 bases from J, the junction contained 14 bases not matched to a gene. The CDR3 protein is CASKTFGTGVLDYGYTF. CDR3 coding DNA: TGCGCCAGCAAGACTTTTGGGACAGGGGTTCTGGACTATGGCTACACCTTC.

The chain recombines TRBV18 with TRBJ2-3; D might be TRBD2 (5 bases). The CDR3 runs to 15 residues. CDR1 KGHSH and CDR2 LQKENI come from the germline V gene. Deletions cut 3 bases from V and 3 bases from J, with 13 bases between. The CDR3 loop reads CASSPGVISTDTQYF. The CDR3 DNA reads as TGTGCCAGCTCACCGGGAGTGATTTCAACAGATACGCAGTATTTT.

The gene calls are TRBV5-1 and TRBJ2-5; D remains unclear. The V gene lost 0 bases and the J gene lost 0 bases, with 6 bases spanning the gap. Germline V CDR1 and CDR2: SGHRS, YFSETQ. This CDR3 is 14 amino acids long. The CDR3 sequence: CASSLASHQETQYF. CDR3 DNA: TGCGCCAGCAGCTTGGCCTCACACCAAGAGACCCAGTACTTC.

The chain is built from TRBV6-5 and TRBJ2-2; D possibly corresponds to TRBD2 (5 bases). The length of the CDR3 is 16 residues. Per germline, CDR1 MNHEY and CDR2 SVGAGI. The V end was cut by 2 bases, the J end by 4 bases, with 14 bases between. The CDR3 sequence is CASSYNGRGGTGELFF. The DNA for the CDR3 is TGTGCCAGCAGTTACAATGGCCGCGGAGGCACCGGGGAGCTGTTTTTT.

This clone was recorded only once. This chain joins TRBV5-1 and TRBJ1-3; no definite D call. Germline CDR1 is SGHRS and CDR2 is YFSETQ. The CDR3 extends over 14 amino acids. V was trimmed by 1 base and J by 0 bases, leaving 5 bases between them. CDR3 region: CASSLMISGNTIYF. CDR3 nucleotides: TGCGCCAGCAGCTTGATGATCTCTGGAAACACCATATATTTT.

The chain is built from TRBV28 and TRBJ2-5; possible D gene TRBD2, 5 bases. V shed 6 bases and J shed 5 bases, with 19 bases lying between them. This CDR3 is 15 amino acids long. CDR1 MDHEN and CDR2 SYDVKM come from the germline V gene. The CDR3 loop reads CASSSQAGGFETQYF. Here the CDR3 DNA reads TGTGCCAGCAGCTCCCAAGCAGGAGGCTTTGAGACCCAGTACTTC.

This rearrangement joins TRBV28 to TRBJ2-5, with 7 bases aligning to TRBD1. V lost 3 bases to trimming and J lost 2 bases; unmatched junction nucleotides: 3. Looked up from germline, CDR1 is MDHEN and CDR2 is SYDVKM. This CDR3 has 14 amino acids. The DNA of the CDR3 is TGTGCCAGCAGTTTCACGGGACAGCAAGAGACCCAGTACTTC. This encodes CASSFTGQQETQYF. Combining the CDR3 with reference TRBV28 and TRBJ2-5 gives the whole variable domain DVKVTQSSRYLVKRTGEKVFLECVQDMDHENMFWYRQDPGLGLRLIYFSYDVKMKEKGDIPEGYSVSREKKERFSLILESASTNQTSMYLCASSFTGQQETQYFGPGTRLLVL.

This rearrangement joins TRBV28 to TRBJ1-1; possible D gene TRBD1, 6 bases. Trimming shortened V by 6 bases and J by 4 bases, and 15 bases separated the two germline ends. Per germline, CDR1 MDHEN and CDR2 SYDVKM. The CDR3 sequence is 14 residues long. The DNA for the CDR3 is TGTGCCAGCAGCATCAACAGGGCTGTCACTGAAGCTTTCTTT. Amino acids: CASSINRAVTEAFF. The whole variable domain, filled in from reference TRBV28 and TRBJ1-1, reads DVKVTQSSRYLVKRTGEKVFLECVQDMDHENMFWYRQDPGLGLRLIYFSYDVKMKEKGDIPEGYSVSREKKERFSLILESASTNQTSMYLCASSINRAVTEAFFGQGTRLTVV.

This chain uses TRBV30 with TRBJ1-5; D is possibly TRBD1 (5 bases). The germline V gene encodes CDR1 GTSNPN and CDR2 SVGIG (reference sequence). CDR3 size: 14 residues. The V gene lost 0 bases and the J gene lost 8 bases, with 14 bases spanning the gap. The CDR3 reads CAWSVSGHPKPQHF. The CDR3 DNA sequence: TGTGCCTGGAGTGTATCAGGACACCCGAAGCCCCAGCATTTT.

The chain joins TRBV18 to TRBJ2-7; D possibly corresponds to TRBD1 (5 bases). Germline CDR1 reads KGHSH; CDR2 reads LQKENI. With 0 bases removed from V and 3 bases from J, the gap between germline ends came to 15 bases. The CDR3 spans 16 residues. As DNA, the CDR3 is TGTGCCAGCTCACCACCGTCCGGACAAAGCCTCTACGAGCAGTACTTC. This encodes CASSPPSGQSLYEQYF.

This clone was picked up one time. CDR3 in amino acids: CASSPRGGASGANVLTF. CDR3 in DNA: TGTGCCAGCAGCCCACGGGGGGGGGCCTCTGGGGCCAACGTCCTGACTTTC. This chain joins TRBV5-4 and TRBJ2-6, with 8 bases identical to TRBD2. The CDR3 length is 17 residues. Germline-derived CDR1 and CDR2 are SGHNT and YYREEE (reference sequence). After removal of 4 bases from V and 0 bases from J, the junction contained 6 bases not matched to a gene.

The chain combines TRBV30 with TRBJ1-2; D possibly corresponds to TRBD1 (6 bases). The CDR3 has 18 amino acids. Deletions cut 0 bases from V and 2 bases from J, with 22 bases between. Germline CDR1 is GTSNPN and CDR2 is SVGIG (reference sequence). Written as DNA, the CDR3 is TGTGCCTGGAGTGTACACGTTGGGGAACAGGGTGGAAACTATGGCTACACCTTC. Residues: CAWSVHVGEQGGNYGYTF.

The chain couples TRBV6-5 to TRBJ2-5, with a possible D match to TRBD1 (5 bases). The germline V and J ends were trimmed by 2 bases and 2 bases, with 9 bases remaining between them. Germline V gene data show CDR1 as MNHEY and CDR2 as SVGAGI. The CDR3 is 14 residues long. The CDR3 region is CASSYGAAQETQYF. The CDR3 DNA reads as TGTGCCAGCAGTTACGGGGCAGCTCAAGAGACCCAGTACTTC.

This chain links TRBV28 with TRBJ1-1; D remains unclear. Germline V gene sequence: CDR1 MDHEN, CDR2 SYDVKM. CDR3 length equals 15 residues. Trimming cost V 5 bases and J 4 bases, with 17 bases left between them. The CDR3 region is CASSQIWGSGTEAFF. The CDR3 bases are TGTGCCAGCAGTCAAATTTGGGGTAGTGGCACTGAAGCTTTCTTT.

The genes are TRBV28 and TRBJ1-2, with 9 bases identical to TRBD1. The J segment lost 6 bases and the V segment lost 6 bases, leaving 14 bases of the junction unmatched. The germline V gene encodes CDR1 MDHEN and CDR2 SYDVKM. CDR3 length equals 16 residues. CDR3 in DNA: TGTGCCAGCAGGACCTCTCCTCCACAGGGGGCTCATGGCTACACCTTC. Protein sequence: CASRTSPPQGAHGYTF.